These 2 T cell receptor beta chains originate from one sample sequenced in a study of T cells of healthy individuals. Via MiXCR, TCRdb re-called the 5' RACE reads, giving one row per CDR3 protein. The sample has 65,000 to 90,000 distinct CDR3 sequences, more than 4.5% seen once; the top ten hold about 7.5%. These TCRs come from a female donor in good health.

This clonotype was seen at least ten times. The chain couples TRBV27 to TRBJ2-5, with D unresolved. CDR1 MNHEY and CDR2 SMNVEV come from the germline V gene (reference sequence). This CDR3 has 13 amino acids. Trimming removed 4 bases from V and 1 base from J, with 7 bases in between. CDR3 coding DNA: TGTGCCAGCAGTTCTCGGAGCCAAGAGACCCAGTACTTC. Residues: CASSSRSQETQYF.

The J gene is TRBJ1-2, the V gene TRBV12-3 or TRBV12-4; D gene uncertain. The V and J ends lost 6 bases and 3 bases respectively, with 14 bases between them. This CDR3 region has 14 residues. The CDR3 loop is CASRNSGSHYGYTF. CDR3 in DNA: TGTGCCAGCAGGAACTCCGGGTCCCACTATGGCTACACCTTC.